Listed here are 9 T cell receptor beta chains from one sample, sequenced in a study of CD8 T cells in Susac syndrome (dated by TCRdb to between 2017 and 2020). The library was produced with the immunoSEQ multiplex PCR assay. RNA was extracted using the RNeasy kit, and about 0.5 to 1 microgram was reverse transcribed with random hexamers. TCRdb trimmed public reads at Q25 via fastp, called clones via MiXCR and kept in-frame beta chains. Every distinct CDR3 protein forms one entry, paired with its most common genes and DNA. This sample gives a few hundred thousand distinct CDR3 sequences in total; around 93% of them show up just once. The ten most abundant clones make up around 0.16% of the sample. The sequenced sample was CD4+ T cells from PBMCs. These receptors came from a human donor with Susac syndrome.

The chain links TRBV20-1 to TRBJ1-5; 9 nucleotides align to TRBD1. Germline-derived CDR1 and CDR2 are DFQATT and SNEGSKA (reference sequence). The CDR3 is made up of 15 amino acids. Unmatched junction bases numbered 7, after V lost 2 bases and J lost 5 bases. DNA for the CDR3: TGCAGTGCTAGAAAAGAACAGGGGGCAGATCAGCCCCAGCATTTT. This sequence encodes CSARKEQGADQPQHF.

The genes are TRBV5-4 and TRBJ1-2; possibly TRBD1 for D (5 bases). The V end was cut by 5 bases, the J end by 7 bases, with 18 bases between. CDR3 length: 14 amino acids. Germline CDR1 SGHNT, CDR2 YYREEE (reference sequence). This CDR3 reads CASRSDTMALGYTF. CDR3 nucleotides: TGTGCCAGCAGATCGGACACCATGGCTCTTGGCTACACCTTC.

V and J are TRBV3-1 and TRBJ2-3; D ambiguous. CDR3 size: 13 residues. The V gene lost 0 bases and the J gene lost 10 bases, with 11 bases spanning the gap. CDR1 and CDR2 from the germline V gene are LGHDT and YNNKEL (reference sequence). The CDR3: CASSQDLGSAQYF. Written as DNA, the CDR3 is TGTGCCAGCAGCCAAGATTTGGGCTCAGCGCAGTATTTT.

The V and J genes are TRBV14 and TRBJ2-5; 8 nucleotides match TRBD1. CDR1 and CDR2 from the germline V gene are SGHDN and FVKESK. The CDR3 runs to 14 residues. J lost 7 bases, V lost 3 bases, and 7 bases had no gene match. This CDR3 reads CASSHAGGAGTQYF. The DNA for the CDR3 is TGTGCCAGCAGCCATGCAGGGGGCGCCGGGACCCAGTACTTC.

The count of this clonotype is one. The genes are TRBV21-1 and TRBJ1-3; the table gives TRBD1 as D, unverified against the DNA. TRBV21-1 is noted as a pseudogene. This CDR3 region has 17 residues. CDR3 in DNA: TGTGCCAGCAGCCCCAGTGGGGGACAAACCTCTGGAAACACCATATATTTT. This codes for CASSPSGGQTSGNTIYF.

This clonotype has just one count. V and J are TRBV5-4 and TRBJ2-2; the match to TRBD1 covers 8 bases. The germline V gene has CDR1 SGHNT and CDR2 YYREEE (reference sequence). This CDR3 has 16 amino acids. V shed 2 bases and J 6 bases; nucleotides not matched to a gene: 9. CDR3 sequence (DNA): TGTGCCAGCAGCTTCCCGCAGGGGGCTTCCCCCGGGGAGCTGTTTTTT. It is translated as CASSFPQGASPGELFF.

The count of this clonotype is one. The genes are TRBV20-1 and TRBJ1-4, with 10 bases aligning to TRBD1. The CDR3 is made up of 13 amino acids. The V segment lost 6 bases and the J segment 8 bases; nucleotides outside the gene matches: 6. Germline assignment: CDR1 DFQATT and CDR2 SNEGSKA (reference sequence). The CDR3 DNA is TGCAGTGCAAAGACAGGGGGCCGGGAAAAACTGTTTTTT. It translates to CSAKTGGREKLFF.

V gene TRBV30 combines with J gene TRBJ2-3; D is perhaps TRBD2 (5 bases). With 0 bases removed from V and 6 bases from J, the gap between germline ends came to 10 bases. Germline V gives CDR1 GTSNPN, CDR2 SVGIG (reference sequence). The CDR3 totals 13 residues. The chain's CDR3 is CAWSVGDLDTQYF. Here the CDR3 DNA reads TGTGCCTGGAGTGTCGGGGATTTGGATACGCAGTATTTT.

This chain links TRBV7-2 with TRBJ1-1; D unresolved. The CDR3 runs 14 residues. The V gene lost 2 bases and the J gene lost 8 bases, with 15 bases spanning the gap. CDR1 and CDR2 from the germline V gene are SGHTA and FQGNSA. In nucleotides, the CDR3 is TGTGCCAGCAGCTTAAGGCCATCATTATCCGAAGCTTTCTTT. It translates to CASSLRPSLSEAFF.